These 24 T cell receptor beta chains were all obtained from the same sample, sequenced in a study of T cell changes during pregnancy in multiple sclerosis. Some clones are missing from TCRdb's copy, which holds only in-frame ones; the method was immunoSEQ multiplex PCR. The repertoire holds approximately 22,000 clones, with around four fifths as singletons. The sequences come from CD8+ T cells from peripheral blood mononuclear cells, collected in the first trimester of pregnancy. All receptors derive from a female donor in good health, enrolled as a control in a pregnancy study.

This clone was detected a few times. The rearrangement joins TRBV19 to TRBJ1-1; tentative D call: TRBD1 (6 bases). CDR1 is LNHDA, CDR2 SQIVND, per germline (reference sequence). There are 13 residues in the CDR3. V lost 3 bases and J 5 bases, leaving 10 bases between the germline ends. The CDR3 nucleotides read TGTGCCAGTAGTATGACCCAGGGGACTGAAGCTTTCTTT. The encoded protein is CASSMTQGTEAFF.

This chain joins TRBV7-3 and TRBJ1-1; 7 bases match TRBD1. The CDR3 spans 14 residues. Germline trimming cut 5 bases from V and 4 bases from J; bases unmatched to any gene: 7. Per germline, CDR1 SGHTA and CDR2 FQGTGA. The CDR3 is CASSEIPGGTEAFF. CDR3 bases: TGTGCCAGCAGCGAGATCCCAGGGGGCACTGAAGCTTTCTTT.

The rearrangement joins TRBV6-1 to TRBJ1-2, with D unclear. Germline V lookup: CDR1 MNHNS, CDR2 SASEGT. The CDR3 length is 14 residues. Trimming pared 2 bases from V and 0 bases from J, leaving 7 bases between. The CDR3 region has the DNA TGTGCCAGCAGTGAATGGGCTTCTAACTATGGCTACACCTTC. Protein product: CASSEWASNYGYTF.

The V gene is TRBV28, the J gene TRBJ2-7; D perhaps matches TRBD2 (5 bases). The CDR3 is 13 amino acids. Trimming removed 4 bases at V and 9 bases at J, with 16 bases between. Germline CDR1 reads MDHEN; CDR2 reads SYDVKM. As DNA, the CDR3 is TGTGCCAGCAGTTCCCTCACCGGGATAGGGCAGTACTTC. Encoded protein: CASSSLTGIGQYF.

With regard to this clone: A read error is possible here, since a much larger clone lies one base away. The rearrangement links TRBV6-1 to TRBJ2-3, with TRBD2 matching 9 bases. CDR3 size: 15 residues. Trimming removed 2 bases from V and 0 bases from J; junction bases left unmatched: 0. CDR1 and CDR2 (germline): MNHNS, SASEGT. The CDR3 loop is CASSELAGSTDTQYF. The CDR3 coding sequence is TGTGCCAGCAGTGAACTAGCGGGGAGCACAGATACGCAGTATTTT.

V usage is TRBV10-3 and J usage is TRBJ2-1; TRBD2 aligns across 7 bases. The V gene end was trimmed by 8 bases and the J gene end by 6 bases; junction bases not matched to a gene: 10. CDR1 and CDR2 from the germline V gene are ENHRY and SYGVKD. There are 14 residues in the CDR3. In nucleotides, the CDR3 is TGTGCCATCCAGTCCCTAGCGGTGGGCAATGAGCAGTTCTTC. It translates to CAIQSLAVGNEQFF.

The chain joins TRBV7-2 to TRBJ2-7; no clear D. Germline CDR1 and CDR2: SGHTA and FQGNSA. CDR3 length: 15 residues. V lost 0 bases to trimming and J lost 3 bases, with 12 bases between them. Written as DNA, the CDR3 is TGTGCCAGCAGCTTAGCATGGCGGCGAGACTACGAGCAGTACTTC. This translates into CASSLAWRRDYEQYF. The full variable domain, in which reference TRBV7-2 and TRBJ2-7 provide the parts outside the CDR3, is GAGVSQSPSNKVTEKGKDVELRCDPISGHTALYWYRQSLGQGLEFLIYFQGNSAPDKSGLPSDRFSAERTGGSVSTLTIQRTQQEDSAVYLCASSLAWRRDYEQYFGPGTRLTVT.

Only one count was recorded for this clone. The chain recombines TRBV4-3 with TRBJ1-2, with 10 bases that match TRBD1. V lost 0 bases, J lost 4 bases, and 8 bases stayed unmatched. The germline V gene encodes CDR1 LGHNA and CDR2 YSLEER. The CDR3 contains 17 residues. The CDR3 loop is CASSQEEVGDRGYGYTF. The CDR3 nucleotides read TGCGCCAGCAGCCAAGAAGAGGTTGGGGACAGGGGCTATGGCTACACCTTC.

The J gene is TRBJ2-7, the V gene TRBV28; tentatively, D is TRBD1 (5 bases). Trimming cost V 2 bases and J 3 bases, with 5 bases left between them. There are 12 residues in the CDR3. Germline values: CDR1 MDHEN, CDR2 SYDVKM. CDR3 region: CASSLDSYEQYF. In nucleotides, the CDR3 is TGTGCCAGCAGTTTAGACAGCTACGAGCAGTACTTC.

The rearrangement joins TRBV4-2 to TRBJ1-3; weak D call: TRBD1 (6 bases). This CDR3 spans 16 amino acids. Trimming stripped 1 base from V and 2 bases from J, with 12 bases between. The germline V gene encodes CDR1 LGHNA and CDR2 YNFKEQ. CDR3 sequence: CASSQGDPGAGNTIYF. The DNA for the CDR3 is TGTGCCAGCAGCCAAGGGGACCCAGGGGCTGGAAACACCATATATTTT.

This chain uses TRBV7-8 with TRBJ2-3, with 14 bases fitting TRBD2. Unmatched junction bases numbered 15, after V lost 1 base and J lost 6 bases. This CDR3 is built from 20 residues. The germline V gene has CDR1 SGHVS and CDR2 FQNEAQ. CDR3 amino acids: CASSLEGLAGASPKMDTQYF. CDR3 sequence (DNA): TGTGCCAGCAGCTTAGAGGGACTAGCGGGGGCCTCCCCTAAGATGGATACGCAGTATTTT.

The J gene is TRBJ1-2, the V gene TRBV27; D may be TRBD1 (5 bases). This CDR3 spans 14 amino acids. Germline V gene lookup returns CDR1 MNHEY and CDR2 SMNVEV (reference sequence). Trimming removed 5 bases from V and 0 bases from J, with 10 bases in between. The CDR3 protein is CASSVGASNYGYTF. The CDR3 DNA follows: TGTGCCAGCAGTGTAGGGGCATCTAACTATGGCTACACCTTC.

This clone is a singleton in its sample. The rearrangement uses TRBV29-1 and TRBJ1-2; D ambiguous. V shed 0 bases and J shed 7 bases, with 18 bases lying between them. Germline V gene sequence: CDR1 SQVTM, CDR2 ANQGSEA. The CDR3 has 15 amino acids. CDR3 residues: CSVEDNLSLRGGYTF. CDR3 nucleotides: TGCAGCGTTGAAGATAATCTAAGCCTCCGGGGTGGCTACACCTTC.

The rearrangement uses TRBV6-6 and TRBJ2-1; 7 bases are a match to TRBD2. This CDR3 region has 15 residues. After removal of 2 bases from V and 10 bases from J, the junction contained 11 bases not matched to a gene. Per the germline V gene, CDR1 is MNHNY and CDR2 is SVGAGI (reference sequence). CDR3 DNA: TGTGCCAGCAGTTACCTCAGACATGAGCGGGGAGAGCAGTTCTTC. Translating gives CASSYLRHERGEQFF.

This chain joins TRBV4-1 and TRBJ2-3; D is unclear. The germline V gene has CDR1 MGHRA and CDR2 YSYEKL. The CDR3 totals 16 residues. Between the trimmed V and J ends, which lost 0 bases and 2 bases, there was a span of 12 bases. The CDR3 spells CASSQDGPVLTDTQYF. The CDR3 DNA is TGCGCCAGCAGCCAAGATGGCCCAGTCCTCACAGATACGCAGTATTTT.

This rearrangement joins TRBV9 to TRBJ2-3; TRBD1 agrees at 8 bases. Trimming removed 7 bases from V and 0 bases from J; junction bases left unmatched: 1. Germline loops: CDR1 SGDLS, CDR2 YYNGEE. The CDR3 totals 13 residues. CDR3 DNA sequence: TGTGCCAGCCGACAGGGGAGCACAGATACGCAGTATTTT. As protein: CASRQGSTDTQYF.

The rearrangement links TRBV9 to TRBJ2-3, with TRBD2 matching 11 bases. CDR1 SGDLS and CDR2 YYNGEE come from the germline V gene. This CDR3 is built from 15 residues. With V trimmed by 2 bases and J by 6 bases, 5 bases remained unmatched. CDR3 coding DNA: TGTGCCAGCAGCGTCTCGGCTAGCGGGAGGGATACGCAGTATTTT. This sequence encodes CASSVSASGRDTQYF.

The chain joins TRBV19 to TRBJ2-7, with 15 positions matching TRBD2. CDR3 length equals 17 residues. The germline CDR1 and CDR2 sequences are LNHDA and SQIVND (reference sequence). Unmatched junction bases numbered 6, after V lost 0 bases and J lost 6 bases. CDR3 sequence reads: CASSIDRTSGGAREQYF. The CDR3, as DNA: TGTGCCAGTAGTATAGATCGGACTAGCGGGGGGGCTCGCGAGCAGTACTTC.

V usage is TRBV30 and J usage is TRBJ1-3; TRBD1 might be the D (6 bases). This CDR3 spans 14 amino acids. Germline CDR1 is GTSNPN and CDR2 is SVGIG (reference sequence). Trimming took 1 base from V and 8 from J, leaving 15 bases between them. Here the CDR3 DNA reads TGTGCCTGGAGTGGCGGGAGGGGGTTAGACACCATATATTTT. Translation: CAWSGGRGLDTIYF.

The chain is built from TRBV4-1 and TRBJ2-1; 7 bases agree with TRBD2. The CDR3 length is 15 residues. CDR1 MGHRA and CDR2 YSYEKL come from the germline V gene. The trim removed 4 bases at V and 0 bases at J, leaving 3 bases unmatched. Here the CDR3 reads CASSLQRDSYNEQFF. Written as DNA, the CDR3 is TGCGCCAGCAGCCTTCAGCGGGACTCCTACAATGAGCAGTTCTTC.

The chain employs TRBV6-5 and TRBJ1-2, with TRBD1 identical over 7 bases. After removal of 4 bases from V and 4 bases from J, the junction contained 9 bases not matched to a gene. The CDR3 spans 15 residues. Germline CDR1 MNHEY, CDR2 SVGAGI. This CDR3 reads CASSSDRDGFYGYTF. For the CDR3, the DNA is TGTGCCAGCAGTTCCGACAGGGATGGATTCTATGGCTACACCTTC.

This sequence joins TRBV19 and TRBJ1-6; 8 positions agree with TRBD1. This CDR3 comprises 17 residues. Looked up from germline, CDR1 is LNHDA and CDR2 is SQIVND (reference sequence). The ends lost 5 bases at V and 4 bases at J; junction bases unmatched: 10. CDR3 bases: TGTGCCAGTAGTGCGACTTCCGGGACAGGTTATAATTCACCCCTCCACTTT. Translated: CASSATSGTGYNSPLHF.

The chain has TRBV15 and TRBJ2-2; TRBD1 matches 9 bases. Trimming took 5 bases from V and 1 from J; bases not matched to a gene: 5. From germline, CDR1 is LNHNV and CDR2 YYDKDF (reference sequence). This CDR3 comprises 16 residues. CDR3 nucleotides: TGTGCCACCAGCGCCCACAGGGGGCTGAACACCGGGGAGCTGTTTTTT. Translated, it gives CATSAHRGLNTGELFF.

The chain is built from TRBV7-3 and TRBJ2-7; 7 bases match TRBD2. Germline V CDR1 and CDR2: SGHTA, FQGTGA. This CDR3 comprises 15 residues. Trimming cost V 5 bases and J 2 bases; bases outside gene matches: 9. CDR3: CASSHPREAPYEQYF. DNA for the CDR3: TGTGCCAGCAGCCACCCTCGGGAGGCCCCCTACGAGCAGTACTTC.